The 32 T cell receptor beta chains below come from one sample, sequenced in a study of blood T cells in healthy people across ages. The authors ran a second PCR of roughly 7 to 11 cycles using a sample-barcoded 5' primer and a J-beta primer mix. Each CDR3 protein is one row after TCRdb ran MiXCR on the 5' RACE reads. This sample has hundreds of thousands of distinct CDR3 sequences; around 24% occur once, and the top ten carry 8.7%. These data also featured in a second study, about T cells of mothers and their children.

Sequenced input: blood. The receptors here all came from a boy aged 5-17 years in good health.

This clonotype was detected a few times. J is TRBJ2-4 and V is TRBV5-1; D is undetermined. Germline CDR1 is SGHRS and CDR2 is YFSETQ. V was cut by 0 bases and J by 0 bases, with 10 bases left in between. The CDR3 spans 16 residues. CDR3: CASSLVGTLAKNIQYF. CDR3 coding DNA: TGCGCCAGCAGCTTGGTTGGTACTCTAGCCAAAAACATTCAGTACTTC.

This clonotype has just a few counts. V gene TRBV19 combines with J gene TRBJ1-5; D remains ambiguous. The CDR3 covers 12 residues. Germline lookup yields CDR1 LNHDA and CDR2 SQIVND (reference sequence). V was trimmed by 3 bases and J by 4 bases, leaving 4 bases between them. CDR3 sequence reads: CASSIGNQPQHF. CDR3 bases: TGTGCCAGTAGTATCGGGAATCAGCCCCAGCATTTT.

Only a few counts were recorded for this clonotype. A much bigger clone sits one base away, suggesting this may be a read error. This rearrangement joins TRBV7-8 to TRBJ2-7, with D maybe TRBD1 (5 bases). V was pared by 0 bases and J by 2 bases, with 5 bases between. This CDR3 contains 13 residues. Looked up from germline, CDR1 is SGHVS and CDR2 is FQNEAQ. The CDR3 nucleotides are TGTGCCAGCAGCTTAGCGACAGCCTACGAGCAGTACTTC. Its protein is CASSLATAYEQYF.

This clonotype was counted only a few times. V and J are TRBV6-1 and TRBJ2-3; D is ambiguous. Germline V gene sequence: CDR1 MNHNS, CDR2 SASEGT. V lost 0 bases and J 5 bases, leaving 6 bases between the germline ends. The CDR3 is made up of 13 amino acids. This CDR3 is CASSEASLDTQYF. For the CDR3, the DNA is TGTGCCAGCAGTGAAGCTTCCCTAGATACGCAGTATTTT.

Comment on this clonotype: Germline and junction disagree at one end, which may indicate a read error. The V gene is TRBV7-2, the J gene TRBJ1-4; unclear D gene. Germline V gene data show CDR1 as SGHTA and CDR2 as FQGNSA. The length of the CDR3 is 13 residues. The CDR3: CACSLVRGEKLFF. The CDR3 DNA is TGTGCCTGCAGCTTAGTGCGCGGTGAAAAACTGTTTTTT.

This clonotype was seen many times. The rearrangement links TRBV7-2 to TRBJ1-4, with D perhaps matching TRBD1 (5 bases). Trimming removed 5 bases at V and 8 bases at J, with 15 bases between. CDR3 size: 14 residues. Germline V gene lookup returns CDR1 SGHTA and CDR2 FQGNSA. CDR3 amino acids: CASSPVVTAEKLFF. The CDR3 nucleotides are TGTGCCAGCAGCCCCGTGGTGACAGCCGAAAAACTGTTTTTT.

This chain joins TRBV12-3 or TRBV12-4 and TRBJ1-5; D not resolved. This CDR3 is 15 amino acids long. V was trimmed by 1 base and J by 2 bases, leaving 9 bases between them. The CDR3 region is CASSLVGSGNQPQHF. CDR3 sequence (DNA): TGTGCCAGCAGTTTAGTGGGATCGGGCAATCAGCCCCAGCATTTT.

This clonotype has a handful of counts. The chain recombines TRBV4-1 with TRBJ2-7, with D unclear. Trimming left V 3 bases short and J 3 bases short, with 12 bases between. In germline, CDR1 is MGHRA, CDR2 YSYEKL. This CDR3 region has 14 residues. The CDR3 loop is CASSQPPVGYEQYF. DNA for the CDR3: TGCGCCAGCAGCCAGCCCCCGGTTGGCTACGAGCAGTACTTC.

In its sample, this clonotype was seen a few times. V gene TRBV5-5 combines with J gene TRBJ2-2; D could derive from TRBD1 or TRBD2 (5 bases each). The CDR3 consists of 15 residues. Germline V lookup: CDR1 SGHKS, CDR2 YYEKEE (reference sequence). V dropped 4 bases and J dropped 3 bases, with 13 bases sitting between them. In DNA form, the CDR3 reads TGTGCCAGCAGCACGGGACCTGGATACACCGGGGAGCTGTTTTTT. The encoded protein is CASSTGPGYTGELFF.

CDR3: CASSYGSVGNNEQFF. CDR3 DNA: TGTGCCAGCAGTTACGGCTCCGTGGGAAACAATGAGCAGTTCTTC. This chain uses TRBV6-6 with TRBJ2-1; D remains unclear. V was pared by 2 bases and J by 5 bases, with 13 bases between. CDR3 length: 15 amino acids. Germline CDR1 is MNHNY and CDR2 is SVGAGI (reference sequence).

CDR3 sequence: CASSTGTGYYGYTF. CDR3 DNA sequence: TGTGCCAGCAGCACCGGGACAGGATACTATGGCTACACCTTC. The chain recombines TRBV7-2 with TRBJ1-2, with 8 bases aligning to TRBD1. Germline CDR1 is SGHTA and CDR2 is FQGNSA. The CDR3 runs 14 residues. Trimming cost V 5 bases and J 3 bases; bases outside gene matches: 5.

This clonotype was counted many times. This rearrangement joins TRBV15 to TRBJ2-1, with a tentative D call TRBD1 (5 bases). In germline, CDR1 is LNHNV, CDR2 YYDKDF (reference sequence). Trimming left V 1 base short and J 4 bases short, with 8 bases between. The CDR3 totals 14 residues. The CDR3 region is CATSRATDYNEQFF. CDR3 nucleotide sequence: TGTGCCACCAGCAGAGCGACAGATTACAATGAGCAGTTCTTC.

This clonotype was counted ten times or more. The rearrangement links TRBV28 to TRBJ2-4; 8 bases match TRBD2. The CDR3 runs to 13 residues. With 5 bases clipped from V and 6 bases from J, the junction kept 3 bases outside the gene matches. The germline gives CDR1 MDHEN, CDR2 SYDVKM. The CDR3: CASSPGLGNIQYF. CDR3 DNA: TGTGCCAGCAGTCCGGGACTAGGAAACATTCAGTACTTC.

This clonotype was detected a few times. The chain uses TRBV7-9 and TRBJ2-6, with D possibly being TRBD1 or TRBD2 (5 bases each). Germline V gene lookup returns CDR1 SEHNR and CDR2 FQNEAQ (reference sequence). The CDR3 loop spans 17 amino acids. V lost 5 bases and J lost 4, with 18 bases in between. CDR3 nucleotides: TGTGCCAGCAGCGAGAACGGGACGCCAAGAGGGGCCAACGTCCTGACTTTC. Residues: CASSENGTPRGANVLTF.

The rearrangement joins TRBV4-3 to TRBJ1-4; D remains ambiguous. This CDR3 comprises 17 residues. Per germline, CDR1 LGHNA and CDR2 YSLEER. The V gene lost 4 bases and the J gene lost 6 bases, with 21 bases spanning the gap. This chain's CDR3 is CASSRLVDRWGYEKLFF. The CDR3 DNA reads TGCGCCAGCAGCCGCTTGGTTGATCGGTGGGGATATGAAAAACTGTTTTTT.

The CDR3 reads CSAIPIGRSRSGYTF. In DNA, the CDR3 is TGCAGTGCCATACCTATAGGACGGTCTCGGAGTGGCTACACCTTC. This rearrangement joins TRBV20-1 to TRBJ1-2; D gene ambiguous. CDR1 and CDR2 (germline): DFQATT, SNEGSKA (reference sequence). With 6 bases removed from V and 7 bases from J, the gap between germline ends came to 24 bases. The CDR3 totals 15 residues.

The V gene is TRBV27, the J gene TRBJ1-2; a weak D match, TRBD1 (6 bases). Trimming cost V 7 bases and J 7 bases, with 22 bases left between them. Germline CDR1 reads MNHEY; CDR2 reads SMNVEV (reference sequence). The length of the CDR3 is 15 residues. The CDR3 bases are TGTGCCAGCACCTCAGACTCCAGGGGAAGCGTTGGCTACACCTTC. This translates into CASTSDSRGSVGYTF.

The chain combines TRBV5-1 with TRBJ1-1; D is uncertain. V lost 1 base, J lost 5 bases, and 15 bases lay in between. There are 15 residues in the CDR3. The V gene's germline CDR1 is SGHRS and CDR2 YFSETQ. The CDR3, as DNA: TGCGCCAGCAGCTTGACAGTAGGAATTGGAACTGAAGCTTTCTTT. This encodes CASSLTVGIGTEAFF.

In the case of this clonotype: The junction and the germline gene differ at one end; a read error may be behind it. The rearrangement joins TRBV9 to TRBJ2-3; D is possibly TRBD2 (6 bases). The CDR3 contains 15 residues. The germline V gene has CDR1 SGDLS and CDR2 YYNGEE. In nucleotides, the CDR3 is TGTGCCAGCAGCGTAGGGGGACTCGCTAGCACAGATACGCAGTTT. Protein product: CASSVGGLASTDTQF. The complete variable domain, with remaining parts taken from reference TRBV9 and TRBJ2-3, reads DSGVTQTPKHLITATGQRVTLRCSPRSGDLSVYWYQQSLDQGLQFLIQYYNGEERAKGNILERFSAQQFPDLHSELNLSSLELGDSALYFCASSVGGLASTDTQFGPGTRLTVL.

The V call is TRBV29-1, the J call TRBJ2-7; maybe TRBD2 (6 bases). This CDR3 has 12 amino acids. The germline V gene has CDR1 SQVTM and CDR2 ANQGSEA. V was pared by 3 bases and J by 3 bases, with 9 bases between. DNA of the CDR3: TGCAGCGTTGATGGCGGGGACTACGAGCAGTACTTC. It is translated as CSVDGGDYEQYF.

The rearrangement uses TRBV6-5 and TRBJ2-5; TRBD2 matches at 14 bases. The end of the DNA aligns better with TRBJ2-7, so the J call may be wrong. The CDR3 runs 17 residues. CDR1 MNHEY and CDR2 SVGAGI come from the germline V gene. CDR3 amino acids: CASSYLQTSGGAGEQYF. The CDR3 DNA is TGTGCCAGCAGTTACCTTCAGACTAGCGGGGGGGCGGGCGAGCAGTACTTC.

In its sample, this clonotype was seen a few times. The J gene is TRBJ2-3, the V gene TRBV20-1; 8 bases fit TRBD2. Germline V gene data show CDR1 as DFQATT and CDR2 as SNEGSKA (reference sequence). V was clipped by 7 bases and J by 1 base; unmatched bases: 1. CDR3 length: 12 residues. Here the CDR3 reads CSVLAGTDTQYF. Here the CDR3 DNA reads TGCAGTGTACTAGCGGGCACAGATACGCAGTATTTT.

The chain is built from TRBV4-3 and TRBJ1-2; tentative D call: TRBD1 (6 bases). Trimming shortened V by 1 base and J by 4 bases, and 13 bases separated the two germline ends. Germline values: CDR1 LGHNA, CDR2 YSLEER. The CDR3 runs to 15 residues. CDR3 in DNA: TGCGCCAGCAGCCAAGCTTCGGGGGGCGGCTATGGCTACACCTTC. It codes for CASSQASGGGYGYTF.

This clonotype was seen just once. At one end the junction does not follow the germline gene, possibly because of a read error. The gene calls are TRBV7-7 and TRBJ2-5; 8 nucleotides match TRBD2. CDR1 is SSHAT and CDR2 is FNYEAQ in the germline V gene (reference sequence). The CDR3 sequence is 16 residues long. The CDR3 is CASSLGSSGGYETQYF. Here the CDR3 DNA reads TGTGCTAGCAGCTTAGGCTCGTCGGGGGGGTACGAGACCCAGTACTTC.

A few counts support this clonotype. V gene TRBV6-2 or TRBV6-3 combines with J gene TRBJ2-2, with TRBD2 matching 8 bases. The length of the CDR3 is 16 residues. Germline CDR1 and CDR2: MNHEY and SVGEGT. The V segment lost 0 bases and the J segment 6 bases; nucleotides outside the gene matches: 6. CDR3 protein: CASSYSSSGGAGELFF. In nucleotides, the CDR3 is TGTGCCAGCAGTTACTCGTCCAGCGGGGGCGCCGGGGAGCTGTTTTTT.

This clonotype has a handful of counts. The V call is TRBV20-1, the J call TRBJ1-5; D may be TRBD1 (5 bases). Germline loops: CDR1 DFQATT, CDR2 SNEGSKA (reference sequence). The CDR3 loop spans 16 amino acids. Trimming pared 0 bases from V and 3 bases from J, leaving 15 bases between. CDR3 nucleotides: TGCAGTGCTAGAGACTCGACAGCAAATAACAATCAGCCCCAGCATTTT. Amino acid sequence: CSARDSTANNNQPQHF.

This clonotype has only one observation. J is TRBJ2-1 and V is TRBV7-3; D call uncertain. Trimming pared 0 bases from V and 5 bases from J, leaving 14 bases between. From germline, CDR1 is SGHTA and CDR2 FQGTGA. The CDR3 covers 16 residues. The CDR3 loop is CASSLTARLGNNEQFF. Here the CDR3 DNA reads TGTGCCAGCAGCTTAACGGCCCGGCTTGGGAACAATGAGCAGTTCTTC.

Worth noting for this clonotype: The junction shows a germline mismatch at one end, possibly a read error. The chain is built from TRBV5-1 and TRBJ2-7; D possibly corresponds to TRBD1 (5 bases). The CDR3 length is 13 residues. Germline loops: CDR1 SGHRS, CDR2 YFSETQ. The CDR3 loop reads CASSPQGRNELYF. CDR3 nucleotides: TGCGCCAGCAGTCCCCAGGGAAGGAACGAGCTGTACTTC. Based on the CDR3 plus reference TRBV5-1 and TRBJ2-7, the full variable domain is KAGVTQTPRYLIKTRGQQVTLSCSPISGHRSVSWYQQTPGQGLQFLFEYFSETQRNKGNFPGRFSGRQFSNSRSEMNVSTLELGDSALYLCASSPQGRNELYFGPGTRLTVT.

This clonotype was seen a handful of times. CDR3: CATSRVTGGDEKLFF. CDR3 in DNA: TGTGCCACCAGCAGAGTGACAGGTGGGGATGAAAAACTGTTTTTT. The chain uses TRBV15 and TRBJ1-4; a weak D match, TRBD1 (6 bases). This CDR3 spans 15 amino acids. Trimming shortened V by 1 base and J by 6 bases, and 12 bases separated the two germline ends. Germline V gene sequence: CDR1 LNHNV, CDR2 YYDKDF (reference sequence).

This clonotype appeared many times. The rearrangement uses TRBV3-1 and TRBJ2-1; no firm D call. This CDR3 spans 13 amino acids. In germline, CDR1 is LGHDT, CDR2 YNNKEL (reference sequence). V was pared by 1 base and J by 3 bases, with 4 bases between. The CDR3 protein is CASSQGLYNEQFF. Here the CDR3 DNA reads TGTGCCAGCAGCCAAGGCCTCTACAATGAGCAGTTCTTC.

The sample holds a few counts of this clonotype. The chain joins TRBV28 to TRBJ2-7; D is perhaps TRBD1 (5 bases). Germline V gene sequence: CDR1 MDHEN, CDR2 SYDVKM. V lost 6 bases to trimming and J lost 6 bases, with 15 bases between them. This CDR3 is built from 13 residues. The CDR3 nucleotides read TGTGCCAGCAGCCCCACAGGATTAGGCGAGCAGTACTTC. Protein: CASSPTGLGEQYF.

This clonotype was seen only a few times. This chain joins TRBV4-3 and TRBJ2-5; possibly TRBD1 for D (6 bases). This CDR3 spans 19 amino acids. The V gene's germline CDR1 is LGHNA and CDR2 YSLEER. V lost 0 bases and J 0 bases, leaving 20 bases between the germline ends. The CDR3 region is CASSQEGARGRGYQETQYF. CDR3 sequence (DNA): TGCGCCAGCAGCCAAGAGGGGGCGAGAGGTCGAGGGTACCAAGAGACCCAGTACTTC.